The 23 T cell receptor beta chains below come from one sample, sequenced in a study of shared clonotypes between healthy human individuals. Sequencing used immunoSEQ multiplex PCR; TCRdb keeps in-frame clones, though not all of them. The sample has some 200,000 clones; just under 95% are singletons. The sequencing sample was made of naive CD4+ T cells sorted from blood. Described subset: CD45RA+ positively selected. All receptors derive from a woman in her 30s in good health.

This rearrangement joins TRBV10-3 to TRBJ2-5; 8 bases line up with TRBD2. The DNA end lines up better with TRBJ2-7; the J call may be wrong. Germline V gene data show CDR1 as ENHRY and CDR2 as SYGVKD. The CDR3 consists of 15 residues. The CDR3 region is CAISESSGGAYEQYF. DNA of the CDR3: TGTGCCATCAGTGAGTCTTCGGGGGGGGCCTACGAGCAGTACTTC.

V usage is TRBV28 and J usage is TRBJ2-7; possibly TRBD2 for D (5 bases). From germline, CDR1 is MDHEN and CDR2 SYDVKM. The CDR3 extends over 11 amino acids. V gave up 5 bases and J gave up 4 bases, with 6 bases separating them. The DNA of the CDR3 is TGTGCCAGCAGTAGCGGATACGAGCAGTACTTC. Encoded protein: CASSSGYEQYF.

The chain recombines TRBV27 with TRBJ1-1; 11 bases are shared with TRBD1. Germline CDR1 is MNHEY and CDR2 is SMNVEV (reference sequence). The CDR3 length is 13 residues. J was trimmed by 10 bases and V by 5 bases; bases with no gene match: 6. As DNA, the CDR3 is TGTGCCAGCAGTGAAGGACAGGGGGCTAGAGCTTTCTTT. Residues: CASSEGQGARAFF.

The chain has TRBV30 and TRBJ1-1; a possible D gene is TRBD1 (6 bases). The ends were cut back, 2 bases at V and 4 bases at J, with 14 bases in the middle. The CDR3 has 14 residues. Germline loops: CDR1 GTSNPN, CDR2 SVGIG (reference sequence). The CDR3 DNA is TGTGCCTGGAGTCTATCTTGGGGGCGCACTGAAGCTTTCTTT. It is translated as CAWSLSWGRTEAFF.

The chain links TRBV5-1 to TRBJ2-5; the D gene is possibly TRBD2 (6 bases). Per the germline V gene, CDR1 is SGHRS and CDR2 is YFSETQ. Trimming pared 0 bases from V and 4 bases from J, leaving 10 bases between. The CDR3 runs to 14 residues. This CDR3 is CASSLAWGGETQYF. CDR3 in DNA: TGCGCCAGCAGCTTGGCCTGGGGAGGAGAGACCCAGTACTTC.

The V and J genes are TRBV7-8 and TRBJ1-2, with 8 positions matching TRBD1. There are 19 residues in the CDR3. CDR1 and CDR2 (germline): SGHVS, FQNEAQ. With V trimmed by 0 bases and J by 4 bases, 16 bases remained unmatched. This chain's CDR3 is CASSLAGLWKDRGLYGYTF. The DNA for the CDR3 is TGTGCCAGCAGCTTAGCCGGTTTGTGGAAAGACAGGGGTCTCTATGGCTACACCTTC. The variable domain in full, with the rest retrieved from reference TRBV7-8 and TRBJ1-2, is GAGVSQSPRYKVAKRGQDVALRCDPISGHVSLFWYQQALGQGPEFLTYFQNEAQLDKSGLPSDRFFAERPEGSVSTLKIQRTQQEDSAVYLCASSLAGLWKDRGLYGYTFGSGTRLTVV.

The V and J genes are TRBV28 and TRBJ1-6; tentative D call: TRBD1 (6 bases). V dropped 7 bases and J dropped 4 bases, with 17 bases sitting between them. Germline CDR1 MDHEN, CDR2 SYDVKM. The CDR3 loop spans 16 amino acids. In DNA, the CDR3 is TGTGCCAGCACCCCCCGGACAGACGCGTATAATTCACCCCTCCACTTT. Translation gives CASTPRTDAYNSPLHF.

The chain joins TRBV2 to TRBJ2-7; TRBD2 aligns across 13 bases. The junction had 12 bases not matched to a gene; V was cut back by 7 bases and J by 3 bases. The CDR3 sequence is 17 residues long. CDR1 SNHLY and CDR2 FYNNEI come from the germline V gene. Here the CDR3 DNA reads TGTGCCAGCATGAAGGGACTAGCGGGGAGGTCGGTCTACGAGCAGTACTTC. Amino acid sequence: CASMKGLAGRSVYEQYF.

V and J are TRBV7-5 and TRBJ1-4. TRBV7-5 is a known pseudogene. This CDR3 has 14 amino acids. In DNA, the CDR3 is TGTGTCAGAAGCGAGACGGGAGTTCGGGAAAAACTGTTTTTT. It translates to CVRSETGVREKLFF.

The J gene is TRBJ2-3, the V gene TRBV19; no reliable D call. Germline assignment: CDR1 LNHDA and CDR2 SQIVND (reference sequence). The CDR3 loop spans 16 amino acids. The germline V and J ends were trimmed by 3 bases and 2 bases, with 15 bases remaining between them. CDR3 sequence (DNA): TGTGCCAGTAGTATGATGGCGGCTTCTCACACAGATACGCAGTATTTT. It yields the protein CASSMMAASHTDTQYF.

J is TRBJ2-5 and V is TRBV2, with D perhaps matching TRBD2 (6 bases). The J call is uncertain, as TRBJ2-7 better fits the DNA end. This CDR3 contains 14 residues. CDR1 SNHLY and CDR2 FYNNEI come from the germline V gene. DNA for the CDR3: TGTGCCAGCTCTGGGGTCTCGGGAGCCTACGAGCAGTACTTC. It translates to CASSGVSGAYEQYF.

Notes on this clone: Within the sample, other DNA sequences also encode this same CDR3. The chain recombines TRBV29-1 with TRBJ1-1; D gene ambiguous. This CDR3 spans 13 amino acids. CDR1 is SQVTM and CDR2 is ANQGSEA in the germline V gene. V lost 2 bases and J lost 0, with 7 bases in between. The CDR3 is CSVERRMNTEAFF. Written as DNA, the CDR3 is TGCAGCGTTGAACGCAGAATGAACACTGAAGCTTTCTTT.

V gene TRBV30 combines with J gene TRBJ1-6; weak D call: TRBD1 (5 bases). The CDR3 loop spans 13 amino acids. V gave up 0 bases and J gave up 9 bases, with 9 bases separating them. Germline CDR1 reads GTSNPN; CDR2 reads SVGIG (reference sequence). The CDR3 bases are TGTGCCTGGAGTGTACCAGGGAGTTCACCCCTCCACTTT. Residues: CAWSVPGSSPLHF.

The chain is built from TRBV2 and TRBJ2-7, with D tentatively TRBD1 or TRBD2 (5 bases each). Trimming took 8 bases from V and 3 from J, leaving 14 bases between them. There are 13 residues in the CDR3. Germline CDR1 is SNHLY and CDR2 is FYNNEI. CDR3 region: CASRQGPFYEQYF. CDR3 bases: TGTGCCAGCCGGCAGGGACCGTTCTACGAGCAGTACTTC.

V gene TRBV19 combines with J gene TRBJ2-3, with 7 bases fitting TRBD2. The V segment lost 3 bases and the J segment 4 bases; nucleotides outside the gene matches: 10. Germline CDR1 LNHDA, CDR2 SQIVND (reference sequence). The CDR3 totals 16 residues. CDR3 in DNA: TGTGCCAGTAGTATTAAGGCCGCGGGAGCTGCAGATACGCAGTATTTT. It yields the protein CASSIKAAGAADTQYF.

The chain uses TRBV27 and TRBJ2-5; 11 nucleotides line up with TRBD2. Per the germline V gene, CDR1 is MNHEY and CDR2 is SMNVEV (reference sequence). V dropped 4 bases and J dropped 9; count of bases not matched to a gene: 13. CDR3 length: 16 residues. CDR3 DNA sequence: TGTGCCAGCAGTTCCGGGACTAGCGGCACGCCAGGGTCCCAGTACTTC. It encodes CASSSGTSGTPGSQYF.

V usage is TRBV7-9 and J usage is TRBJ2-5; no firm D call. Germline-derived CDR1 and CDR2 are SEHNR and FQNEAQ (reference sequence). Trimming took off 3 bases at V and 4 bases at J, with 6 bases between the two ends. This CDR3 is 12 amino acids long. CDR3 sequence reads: CASSLTLETQYF. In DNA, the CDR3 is TGTGCCAGCAGCTTGACGTTAGAGACCCAGTACTTC.

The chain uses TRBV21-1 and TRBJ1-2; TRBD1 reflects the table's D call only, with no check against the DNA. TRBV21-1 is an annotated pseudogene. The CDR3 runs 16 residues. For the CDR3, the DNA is TGTGCCAGCAGCAAAGTCAGGTACAGGGGTAACTATGGCTACACCTTC. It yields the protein CASSKVRYRGNYGYTF.

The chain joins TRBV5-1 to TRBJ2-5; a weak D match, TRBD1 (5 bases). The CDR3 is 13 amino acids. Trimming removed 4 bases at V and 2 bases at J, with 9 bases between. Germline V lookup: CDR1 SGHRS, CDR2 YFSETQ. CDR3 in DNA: TGCGCCAGCAGCGGGGCGGATCAAGAGACCCAGTACTTC. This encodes CASSGADQETQYF.

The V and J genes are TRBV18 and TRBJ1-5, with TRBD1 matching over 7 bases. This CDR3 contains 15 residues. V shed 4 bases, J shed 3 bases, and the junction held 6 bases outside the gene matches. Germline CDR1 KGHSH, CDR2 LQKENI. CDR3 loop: CASSLLGTVNQPQHF. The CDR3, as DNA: TGTGCCAGCTCACTCCTTGGGACAGTCAATCAGCCCCAGCATTTT.

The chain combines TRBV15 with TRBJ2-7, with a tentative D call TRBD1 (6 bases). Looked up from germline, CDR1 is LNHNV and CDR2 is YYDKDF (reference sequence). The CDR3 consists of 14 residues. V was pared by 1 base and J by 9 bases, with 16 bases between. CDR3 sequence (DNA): TGTGCCACCAGCAGAGCTTCAGGGGACATTCCGCAGTACTTC. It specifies CATSRASGDIPQYF.

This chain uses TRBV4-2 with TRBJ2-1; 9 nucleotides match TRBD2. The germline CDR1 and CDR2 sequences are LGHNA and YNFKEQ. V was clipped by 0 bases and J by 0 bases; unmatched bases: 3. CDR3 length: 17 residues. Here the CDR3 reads CASSQEISGSSYNEQFF. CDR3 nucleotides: TGTGCCAGCAGCCAAGAGATTAGCGGGAGCTCCTACAATGAGCAGTTCTTC.

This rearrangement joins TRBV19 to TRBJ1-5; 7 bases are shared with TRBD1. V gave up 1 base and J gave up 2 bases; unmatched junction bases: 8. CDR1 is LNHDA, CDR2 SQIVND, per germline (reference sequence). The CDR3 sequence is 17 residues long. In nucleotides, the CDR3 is TGTGCCAGTAGTATAGGTCGCCGGGACAGTGGCAATCAGCCCCAGCATTTT. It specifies CASSIGRRDSGNQPQHF.